The 14 T cell receptor beta chains presented below share a single source sample, sequenced in a study of identical twins. TCRdb recomputed calls from the 5' RACE reads with MiXCR, one row per CDR3 protein. The data hold about 890,000 distinct CDR3 sequences, with approximately 13% observed a single time. This sample was also put to use in a study of yellow fever vaccine responses in identical twins.

Sequencing used PBMCs. All receptors come from a woman younger than 35 in good health.

This chain uses TRBV5-1 with TRBJ2-5; D possibly corresponds to TRBD1 (6 bases). Trimming removed 4 bases at V and 5 bases at J, with 21 bases between. The germline CDR1 and CDR2 sequences are SGHRS and YFSETQ. This CDR3 is 16 amino acids long. The CDR3 DNA reads TGCGCCAGCAGCCCCCGGGGCGAGACAGGCACGGAGACCCAGTACTTC. Translating it yields CASSPRGETGTETQYF.

The V call is TRBV2, the J call TRBJ1-5; possible D gene TRBD1, 5 bases. V was shortened by 11 bases and J by 4 bases, with 33 bases between the two germline ends. This CDR3 has 19 amino acids. Germline V gene data show CDR1 as SNHLY and CDR2 as FYNNEI. This CDR3 is CAFCGTGTVTATPNQPQHF. CDR3 DNA: TGTGCCTTCTGCGGGACCGGAACAGTCACCGCGACTCCTAATCAGCCCCAGCATTTT.

The V and J genes are TRBV11-2 and TRBJ2-7, with a weak D call TRBD2 (5 bases). Germline CDR1 SGHAT, CDR2 FQNNGV. This CDR3 spans 16 amino acids. Trimming left V 5 bases short and J 4 bases short, with 21 bases between. DNA of the CDR3: TGTGCCAGCAGCCCCTCGGGTCGAGGGATCAATTACGAGCAGTACTTC. It yields the protein CASSPSGRGINYEQYF.

The chain links TRBV18 to TRBJ2-2, with D tentatively TRBD2 (5 bases). Germline V gives CDR1 KGHSH, CDR2 LQKENI. This CDR3 spans 17 amino acids. The germline V and J ends were trimmed by 2 bases and 7 bases, with 20 bases remaining between them. The CDR3 DNA follows: TGTGCCAGCTCACCATGGTTATCCTCGGGGAAACACGGGGAGCTGTTTTTT. Protein product: CASSPWLSSGKHGELFF.

This clonotype appeared many times. As DNA, the CDR3 is TGTGCCAGCAGTTTGGGGCCGTCGAACACTGAAGCTTTCTTT. Translated: CASSLGPSNTEAFF. The chain links TRBV12-3 or TRBV12-4 to TRBJ1-1; a weak D match, TRBD1 (5 bases). The length of the CDR3 is 14 residues. Trimming stripped 3 bases from V and 1 base from J, with 9 bases between.

This clonotype was seen many times. This chain uses TRBV12-3 or TRBV12-4 with TRBJ2-1; 8 bases align to TRBD2. CDR3 length: 12 residues. Trimming cost V 9 bases and J 7 bases; bases outside gene matches: 5. CDR3 region: CASQRGGNEQFF. CDR3 DNA sequence: TGTGCCAGTCAACGGGGGGGAAATGAGCAGTTCTTC.

V usage is TRBV19 and J usage is TRBJ1-1; D unclear. The V and J ends lost 3 bases and 2 bases respectively, with 10 bases between them. This CDR3 is built from 14 residues. Germline V gene sequence: CDR1 LNHDA, CDR2 SQIVND (reference sequence). The CDR3 nucleotides read TGTGCCAGTAGTATTCTGGGCACCAACACTGAAGCTTTCTTT. It specifies CASSILGTNTEAFF.

This clonotype appeared a few times. The J gene is TRBJ2-2, the V gene TRBV11-2; D perhaps matches TRBD2 (6 bases). The CDR3 loop spans 15 amino acids. Germline V CDR1 and CDR2: SGHAT, FQNNGV. Trimming left V 2 bases short and J 5 bases short, with 12 bases between. The DNA of the CDR3 is TGTGCCAGCAGCTTAAGGGGAGGCTTAACCGGGGAGCTGTTTTTT. Its translation: CASSLRGGLTGELFF. Complete variable domain (other parts from reference TRBV11-2 and TRBJ2-2): EAGVAQSPRYKIIEKRQSVAFWCNPISGHATLYWYQQILGQGPKLLIQFQNNGVVDDSQLPKDRFSAERLKGVDSTLKIQPAKLEDSAVYLCASSLRGGLTGELFFGEGSRLTVL.

This clonotype was detected ten times or more. V is TRBV12-3 or TRBV12-4 and J is TRBJ2-5; possibly TRBD1 for D (6 bases). Trimming left V 1 base short and J 5 bases short, with 11 bases between. The CDR3 contains 14 residues. The CDR3 nucleotides are TGTGCCAGCAGTTTAGGAAGGGGGATGGAGACCCAGTACTTC. Translation gives CASSLGRGMETQYF.

There are many counts of this clonotype. The rearrangement uses TRBV7-2 and TRBJ2-1; TRBD2 agrees at 8 bases. Per the germline V gene, CDR1 is SGHTA and CDR2 is FQGNSA. The CDR3 covers 17 residues. After removal of 1 base from V and 0 bases from J, the junction contained 5 bases not matched to a gene. Written as DNA, the CDR3 is TGTGCCAGCAGCTTAGGAGCTAGCGGGTTCTCCTACAATGAGCAGTTCTTC. This codes for CASSLGASGFSYNEQFF.

In this sample, this clonotype turned up a few times. Sequence at one end of the junction differs from germline and may be a read error. The chain uses TRBV20-1 and TRBJ2-1, with D tentatively TRBD1 (5 bases). Germline V CDR1 and CDR2: DFQATT, SNEGSKA (reference sequence). The CDR3 runs 13 residues. The DNA for the CDR3 is TGCAGTGCTAGACCTAACTTGGACAAGGAGCAGTTCTTC. This codes for CSARPNLDKEQFF.

This clonotype was recorded many times. CDR3 DNA: TGTGCCAGCAGTTCCTTAGCGGGACTGTCCTACGAGCAGTACTTC. Translated: CASSSLAGLSYEQYF. This chain joins TRBV6-2 or TRBV6-3 and TRBJ2-7; TRBD2 aligns across 8 bases. The CDR3 totals 15 residues. J was trimmed by 1 base and V by 4 bases; bases with no gene match: 6. The V gene's germline CDR1 is MNHEY and CDR2 SVGEGT.

The CDR3 DNA sequence: TGCAGGGGAGTGGGGATCTGTCAGCCCCAGCATTTT. This encodes CRGVGICQPQHF. The chain couples TRBV20-1 to TRBJ1-5; D uncertain. Per the germline V gene, CDR1 is DFQATT and CDR2 is SNEGSKA (reference sequence). There are 12 residues in the CDR3.

This clonotype has just a few counts. The chain joins TRBV19 to TRBJ1-1; tentative D call: TRBD1 (5 bases). CDR1 is LNHDA, CDR2 SQIVND, per germline (reference sequence). The V end was cut by 5 bases, the J end by 0 bases, with 13 bases between. The CDR3 totals 15 residues. CDR3 sequence (DNA): TGTGCCAGTAGTGCGTCGGGACTGATGAACACTGAAGCTTTCTTT. Protein sequence: CASSASGLMNTEAFF.